A single sample gave rise to the 12 T cell receptor beta chains below, sequenced in a study of blood T cell repertoires in COVID-19. The assay was immunoSEQ multiplex PCR, and TCRdb's table has in-frame clones only and misses some. This table has under 350,000 clones, roughly 91% appearing once. Sample: PBMCs or T cells enriched from blood (not recorded which). Source of these receptors: a woman in her sixties who had recovered from COVID-19.

The rearrangement joins TRBV7-3 to TRBJ2-3, with 10 bases aligning to TRBD1. Germline CDR1 SGHTA, CDR2 FQGTGA. With 5 bases clipped from V and 14 bases from J, the junction kept 13 bases outside the gene matches. The CDR3 loop spans 14 amino acids. This CDR3 reads CASSEPGQGTRSYF. In DNA, the CDR3 is TGTGCCAGCAGCGAACCGGGACAGGGGACGCGATCGTATTTT.

The CDR3 bases are TGTGCCAGCAGCTTTAGGACGGGGGGCGCGGAGACCCAGTACTTC. Its protein product is CASSFRTGGAETQYF. This chain connects TRBV5-8 to TRBJ2-5, with TRBD2 as a possible D gene (7 bases). Germline V gives CDR1 SGHTS, CDR2 YDEGEE. V lost 2 bases and J 5 bases, leaving 16 bases between the germline ends. CDR3 length: 15 residues.

The chain couples TRBV27 to TRBJ2-7; 7 bases agree with TRBD1. Germline trimming cut 7 bases from V and 1 base from J; bases unmatched to any gene: 7. Germline loops: CDR1 MNHEY, CDR2 SMNVEV (reference sequence). The CDR3 covers 14 residues. CDR3 bases: TGTGCCAGCAAGGGGGCGGACAGATCCTACGAGCAGTACTTC. Its protein product is CASKGADRSYEQYF.

The chain links TRBV18 to TRBJ2-7; 8 nucleotides agree with TRBD1. CDR1 and CDR2 (germline): KGHSH, LQKENI. Trimming removed 6 bases from V and 6 bases from J; junction bases left unmatched: 10. The CDR3 length is 14 residues. CDR3 bases: TGTGCCAGCTCTCCCGGGACAGGCTGGGCCGAGCAGTACTTC. Its translation is CASSPGTGWAEQYF. Supplemented by reference TRBV18 and TRBJ2-7, the full variable domain reads NAGVMQNPRHLVRRRGQEARLRCSPMKGHSHVYWYRQLPEEGLKFMVYLQKENIIDESGMPKERFSAEFPKEGPSILRIQQVVRGDSAAYFCASSPGTGWAEQYFGPGTRLTVT.

V usage is TRBV21-1 and J usage is TRBJ2-3; the DNA was not used to check the table's D call, TRBD2. TRBV21-1 is noted as a pseudogene. This CDR3 is 13 amino acids long. The CDR3 nucleotides read TGTGCCAGCAGTCCGGGGGGGGGCGATACGCAGTATTTT. Protein: CASSPGGGDTQYF.

CDR3 protein: CATSVRENTEAFF. The CDR3 DNA reads as TGTGCCACCAGTGTCCGGGAGAACACTGAAGCTTTCTTT. V gene TRBV24-1 combines with J gene TRBJ1-1; D gene unclear. Trimming removed 5 bases from V and 1 base from J, with 7 bases in between. Germline values: CDR1 KGHDR, CDR2 SFDVKD. The CDR3 sequence is 13 residues long.

This clone was recorded once. The chain has TRBV2 and TRBJ2-1; 8 bases map to TRBD2. CDR3 length equals 15 residues. The V gene's germline CDR1 is SNHLY and CDR2 FYNNEI. V gave up 8 bases and J gave up 2 bases; unmatched junction bases: 8. The CDR3 DNA follows: TGTGCCAGCTCCTCCGTAGCGGGAACCTACAATGAGCAGTTCTTC. Translating gives CASSSVAGTYNEQFF.

V and J are TRBV28 and TRBJ1-6, with a possible D match to TRBD1 (5 bases). This CDR3 spans 15 amino acids. V was clipped by 6 bases and J by 6 bases, with 15 bases between them. Per germline, CDR1 MDHEN and CDR2 SYDVKM. CDR3 DNA sequence: TGTGCCAGCAGCTTGCCGAGACAGAGTAATTCACCCCTCCACTTT. Amino acids: CASSLPRQSNSPLHF.

This clone was detected once. The chain links TRBV24-1 to TRBJ2-4; possibly TRBD1 for D (6 bases). Germline loops: CDR1 KGHDR, CDR2 SFDVKD. The CDR3 has 14 amino acids. V lost 7 bases, J lost 4 bases, and 13 bases lay in between. In nucleotides, the CDR3 is TGTGCCACCAGGGCACACAGGGAAAAAAACATTCAGTACTTC. Its protein product is CATRAHREKNIQYF.

V usage is TRBV2 and J usage is TRBJ1-2; D might be TRBD1 (6 bases). The germline V and J ends were trimmed by 8 bases and 2 bases, with 15 bases remaining between them. Germline V gene lookup returns CDR1 SNHLY and CDR2 FYNNEI. The CDR3 has 14 amino acids. CDR3 sequence (DNA): TGTGCCAGCGAGGGTCAGGGGCGGAACTATGGCTACACCTTC. It yields the protein CASEGQGRNYGYTF. Full variable domain (remainder filled in from reference TRBV2 and TRBJ1-2): EPEVTQTPSHQVTQMGQEVILRCVPISNHLYFYWYRQILGQKVEFLVSFYNNEISEKSEIFDDQFSVERPDGSNFTLKIRSTKLEDSAMYFCASEGQGRNYGYTFGSGTRLTVV.

In this sample, this clone turned up many times. Other nucleotide sequences in the sample specify the same CDR3. J is TRBJ2-3 and V is TRBV2, with 9 nucleotides matching TRBD1. The junction had 3 bases not matched to a gene; V was cut back by 4 bases and J by 1 base. Germline CDR1 is SNHLY and CDR2 is FYNNEI. This CDR3 has 15 amino acids. The CDR3 reads CASSGRTGGTDTQYF. CDR3 DNA sequence: TGTGCCAGCAGTGGTCGGACAGGGGGCACAGATACGCAGTATTTT.

This chain joins TRBV9 and TRBJ1-1; TRBD1 agrees at 8 bases. The CDR3 has 14 amino acids. Trimming took 2 bases from V and 4 from J; bases not matched to a gene: 4. Germline CDR1 reads SGDLS; CDR2 reads YYNGEE. The CDR3 region has the DNA TGTGCCAGCAGCGTGACAGGGGCGCGCACTGAAGCTTTCTTT. It codes for CASSVTGARTEAFF.